The text below deals with one T cell receptor beta chain. The V gene lost 2 bases and the J gene lost 0 bases, with 10 bases spanning the gap. CDR3 length: 16 amino acids. This sample is part of a study of blood T cell repertoires in COVID-19. Study as a whole: The United States, Italy and Spain were the sources of the acute and convalescent COVID-19 samples. PBMCs, B-cell-depleted T cells, or T cells provided the cDNA or gDNA that made up the material.

Profiling relied on immunoSEQ multiplex PCR, and the TCRdb table lists in-frame clones only, not all of them. The data hold 200,000 to 250,000 clones, with roughly 89% observed a single time. Material: peripheral blood. The rearrangement links TRBV23-1 to TRBJ1-4; D gene ambiguous. TRBV23-1 is treated as an ORF (open reading frame) with a function not yet certain. This TCR was recovered from a man younger than 45 who had recovered from COVID-19. The CDR3 is CASSQEHLATNEKLFF. The CDR3 region has the DNA TGCGCCAGCAGTCAAGAACACCTGGCAACTAATGAAAAACTGTTTTTT.